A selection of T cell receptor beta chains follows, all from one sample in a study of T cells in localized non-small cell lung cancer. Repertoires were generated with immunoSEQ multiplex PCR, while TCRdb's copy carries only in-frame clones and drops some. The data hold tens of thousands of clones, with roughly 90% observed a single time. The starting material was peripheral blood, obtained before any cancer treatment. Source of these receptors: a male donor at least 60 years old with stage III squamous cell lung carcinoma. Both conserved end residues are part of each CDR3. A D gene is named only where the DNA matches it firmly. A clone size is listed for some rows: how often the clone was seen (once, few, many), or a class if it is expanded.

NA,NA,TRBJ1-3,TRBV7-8,CASSLKTLGNTIYF,TGTGCCAGCAGCTTAAAGACTCTAGGAAACACCATATATTTT
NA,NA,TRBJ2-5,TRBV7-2,CASSLVERDQETQYF,TGTGCCAGCAGCTTAGTGGAGCGGGACCAAGAGACCCAGTACTTC
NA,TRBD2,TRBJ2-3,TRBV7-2,CASSRGLAGGDTQYF,TGTGCCAGCAGCCGTGGACTAGCGGGGGGAGATACGCAGTATTTT
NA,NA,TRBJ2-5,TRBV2,CASSESSGRQETQYF,TGTGCCAGCAGTGAAAGTTCGGGCCGACAAGAGACCCAGTACTTC
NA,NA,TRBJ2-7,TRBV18,CASSASTRGQYF,TGTGCCAGCTCGGCCTCGACGCGGGGGCAGTACTTC
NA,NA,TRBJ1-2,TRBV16,CASSQSFAVHEDTF,TGTGCCAGCAGCCAATCGTTCGCAGTCCACGAAGACACCTTC
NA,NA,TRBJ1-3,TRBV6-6,CASSPRGGLENTIYF,TGTGCCAGCAGCCCGCGTGGGGGGCTGGAAAACACCATATATTTT
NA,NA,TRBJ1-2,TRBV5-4,CASSLTGRYGYTF,TGTGCCAGCAGCCTAACAGGGCGCTATGGCTACACCTTC
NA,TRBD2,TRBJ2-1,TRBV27,CASRTSGSYNEQFF,TGTGCCAGCAGAACTAGCGGGAGTTACAATGAGCAGTTCTTC
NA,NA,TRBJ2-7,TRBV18,CASSDVGTRTYEQYF,TGTGCCAGCTCGGACGTAGGGACACGCACCTACGAGCAGTACTTC
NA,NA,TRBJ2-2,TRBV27,CASSRPWAGLAGELFF,TGTGCCAGCAGCCGTCCTTGGGCGGGGTTAGCCGGGGAGCTGTTTTTT
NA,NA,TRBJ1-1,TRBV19,CASSALTGDEAFF,TGTGCCAGTAGTGCCTTGACGGGGGATGAAGCTTTCTTT
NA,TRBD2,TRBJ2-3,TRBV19,CASSITTSGLTDTQYF,TGTGCCAGTAGTATAACGACTAGCGGCCTCACAGATACGCAGTATTTT
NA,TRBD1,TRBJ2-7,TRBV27,CASRGRDRQNYEQYF,TGTGCCAGCAGGGGTAGGGACAGACAAAACTACGAGCAGTACTTC
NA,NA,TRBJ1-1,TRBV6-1,CASSEARGGFVLNTEAFF,TGTGCCAGCAGTGAAGCCCGGGGGGGGTTCGTTCTGAACACTGAAGCTTTCTTT
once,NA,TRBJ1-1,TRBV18,CASSHDLNTEAFF,TGTGCCAGCTCGCACGACTTGAACACTGAAGCTTTCTTT
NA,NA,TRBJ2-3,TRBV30,CAWSPHYTDTQYF,TGTGCCTGGAGTCCCCACTACACAGATACGCAGTATTTT
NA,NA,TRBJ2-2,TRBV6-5,CASSYRQETGELFF,TGTGCCAGCAGTTACCGACAGGAAACCGGGGAGCTGTTTTTT
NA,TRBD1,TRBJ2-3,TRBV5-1,CASSLGTVRTDTQYF,TGCGCCAGCAGCCTAGGGACAGTCCGCACAGATACGCAGTATTTT
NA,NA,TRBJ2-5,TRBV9,CASSVVGSGQETQYF,TGTGCCAGCAGCGTAGTAGGTAGCGGACAAGAGACCCAGTACTTC
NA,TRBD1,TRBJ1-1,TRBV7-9,CASSLAEGANTEAFF,TGTGCCAGCAGCTTAGCGGAGGGGGCGAACACTGAAGCTTTCTTT
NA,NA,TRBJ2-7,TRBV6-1,CASSEAWTYSYEQYF,TGTGCCAGCAGTGAAGCGTGGACGTACTCCTACGAGCAGTACTTC
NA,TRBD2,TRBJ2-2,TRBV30,CAWSVFWASGGSYTGELFF,TGTGCCTGGAGTGTTTTCTGGGCTAGCGGGGGGTCCTACACCGGGGAGCTGTTTTTT
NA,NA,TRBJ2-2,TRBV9,CASSVGEDRYTGELFF,TGTGCCAGCAGCGTAGGAGAGGACAGATACACCGGGGAGCTGTTTTTT
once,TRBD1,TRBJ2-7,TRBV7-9,CASSLFDRANEQYF,TGTGCCAGCAGCTTATTTGACAGGGCCAACGAGCAGTACTTC
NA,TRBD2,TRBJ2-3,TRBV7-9,CASSNRLAGSTDTQYF,TGTGCCAGCAGCAACAGACTAGCGGGGAGCACAGATACGCAGTATTTT
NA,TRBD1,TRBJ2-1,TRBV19,CASRMDRAWNEQFF,TGTGCCAGTAGGATGGACAGGGCGTGGAATGAGCAGTTCTTC
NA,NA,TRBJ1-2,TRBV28,CAVGVVNGGGYTF,TGTGCCGTAGGCGTAGTGAACGGTGGTGGCTACACCTTC
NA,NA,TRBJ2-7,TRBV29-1,CSVAPDRFSYEQYF,TGCAGCGTTGCCCCCGACAGATTCTCCTACGAGCAGTACTTC